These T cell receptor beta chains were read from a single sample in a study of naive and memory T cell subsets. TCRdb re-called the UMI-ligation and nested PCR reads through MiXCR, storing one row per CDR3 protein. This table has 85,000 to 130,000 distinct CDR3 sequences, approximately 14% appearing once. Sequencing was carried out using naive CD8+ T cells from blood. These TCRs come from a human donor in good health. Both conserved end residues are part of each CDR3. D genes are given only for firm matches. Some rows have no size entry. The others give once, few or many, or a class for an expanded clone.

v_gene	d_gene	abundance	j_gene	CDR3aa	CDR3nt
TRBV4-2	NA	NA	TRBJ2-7	CASSQAGYEQYF	TGTGCCAGCAGCCAAGCCGGATACGAGCAGTACTTC
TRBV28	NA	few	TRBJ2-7	CASSLRTSSEQYF	TGTGCCAGCAGTTTACGGACGTCTTCCGAGCAGTACTTC
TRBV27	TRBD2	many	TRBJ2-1	CASSSKTSGTGNEQFF	TGTGCCAGCAGTTCCAAAACTAGCGGGACGGGCAATGAGCAGTTCTTC
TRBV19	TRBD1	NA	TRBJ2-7	CASNRDSNHTLSYEQYF	TGTGCCAGTAACAGGGACAGCAACCACACCCTCTCCTACGAGCAGTACTTC
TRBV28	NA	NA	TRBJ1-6	CASTATDNSPLHF	TGTGCCAGCACAGCGACAGATAATTCACCCCTCCACTTT
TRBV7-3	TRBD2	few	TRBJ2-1	CASSRSGSGNEQFF	TGTGCCAGCAGTCGTAGCGGGAGTGGCAATGAGCAGTTCTTC
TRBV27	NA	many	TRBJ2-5	CASSLDFQETQYF	TGTGCCAGCAGTTTGGATTTCCAAGAGACCCAGTACTTC
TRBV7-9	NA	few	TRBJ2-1	CASARSYEQFF	TGTGCCAGCGCCCGGAGCTATGAGCAGTTCTTC
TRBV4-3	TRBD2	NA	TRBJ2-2	CASSQSERGFTGELFF	TGCGCCAGCAGCCAATCCGAGCGGGGTTTCACCGGGGAGCTGTTTTTT
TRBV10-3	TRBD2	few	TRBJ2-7	CAISEAGDPYEQYF	TGTGCCATCAGTGAAGCGGGAGACCCCTACGAGCAGTACTTC
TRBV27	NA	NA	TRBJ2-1	CASSIGTNEFF	TGTGCCAGCAGTATCGGGACAAACGAGTTCTTC
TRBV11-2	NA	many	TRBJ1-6	CASSLARARVGDSPLHF	TGTGCCAGCAGCTTGGCTCGGGCCAGGGTAGGCGATTCACCCCTCCACTTT
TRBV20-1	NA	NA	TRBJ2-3	CSARDAPPHPTDTQYF	TGCAGTGCTAGAGACGCTCCCCCCCACCCCACAGATACGCAGTATTTT